This T cell receptor (beta chain) derives from a study of monozygotic twins with inflammatory bowel disease. Study-wide findings and caveats: Results did not support any single strong IBD-associated signal or clonotype.

Turning to this clonotype: Its antigen is as yet unknown.

Total RNA, at approximately 4,000 ng, went into every TCR library. cDNA for each sample came from eight separate reactions. UMIs were attached via template switching, each with a 6-nucleotide sample barcode. After re-calling the 5' RACE reads, TCRdb lists one entry per CDR3 protein, DNA absent. The sample has about 150,000 distinct CDR3 sequences, and its top ten clones hold around 1.2%. Germline CDR1 SNHLY, CDR2 FYNNEI. The CDR3 extends over 16 amino acids. The genes are TRBV2 and TRBJ2-3; TCRdb's D call, TRBD2, is unchecked because there is no DNA. The sample was blood. The clonotype comes from a human donor with ulcerative colitis or Crohn's disease, or a healthy co-twin of an affected twin (not recorded which). CDR3 protein: CASTLLASLNTDTQYF. Supplemented by reference TRBV2 and TRBJ2-3, the full variable domain reads EPEVTQTPSHQVTQMGQEVILRCVPISNHLYFYWYRQILGQKVEFLVSFYNNEISEKSEIFDDQFSVERPDGSNFTLKIRSTKLEDSAMYFCASTLLASLNTDTQYFGPGTRLTVL.